A single sample is the source of the 28 T cell receptor beta chains below, sequenced in a study of blood T cell repertoires in COVID-19. Measured with immunoSEQ multiplex PCR; TCRdb has only the in-frame clones, and not every one. The repertoire has around 300,000 clones, about 90% of them found once; the top ten carry less than 3.5%. Sequenced: peripheral blood. These receptors all stem from a young woman with COVID-19, enrolled during active disease.

The chain links TRBV11-3 to TRBJ2-3; 12 nucleotides align to TRBD2. After removal of 5 bases from V and 1 base from J, the junction contained 7 bases not matched to a gene. The germline V gene encodes CDR1 SGHNT and CDR2 YENEEA. CDR3 length equals 17 residues. DNA for the CDR3: TGTGCCAGCAGCCTAAGGACTAGCGGGACCCGCACAGATACGCAGTATTTT. It is translated as CASSLRTSGTRTDTQYF.

The V and J genes are TRBV10-3 and TRBJ2-1; TRBD2 aligns across 13 bases. Per the germline V gene, CDR1 is ENHRY and CDR2 is SYGVKD. J was trimmed by 7 bases and V by 8 bases; bases with no gene match: 8. CDR3 length: 15 amino acids. As DNA, the CDR3 is TGTGCCATCGGACTAGCGGGAGATAATAGGAATGAGCAGTTCTTC. Its translation is CAIGLAGDNRNEQFF.

The rearrangement links TRBV19 to TRBJ1-1; TRBD1 is a possible D gene (5 bases). The CDR3 consists of 14 residues. The V end was cut by 2 bases, the J end by 5 bases, with 12 bases between. The germline V gene has CDR1 LNHDA and CDR2 SQIVND (reference sequence). This chain's CDR3 is CASSIWGVVTEAFF. In DNA, the CDR3 is TGTGCCAGTAGTATATGGGGGGTAGTGACTGAAGCTTTCTTT.

This chain connects TRBV5-4 to TRBJ2-2, with D perhaps TRBD2 (6 bases). The germline V gene encodes CDR1 SGHNT and CDR2 YYREEE (reference sequence). Trimming took 0 bases from V and 5 from J, leaving 11 bases between them. CDR3 size: 15 residues. CDR3 DNA: TGTGCCAGCAGCTTGGGGCGAGGAGGGACCGGGGAGCTGTTTTTT. This gives the protein CASSLGRGGTGELFF. Using reference TRBV5-4 and TRBJ2-2 for the parts outside the CDR3, the full variable domain is ETGVTQSPTHLIKTRGQQVTLRCSSQSGHNTVSWYQQALGQGPQFIFQYYREEENGRGNFPPRFSGLQFPNYSSELNVNALELDDSALYLCASSLGRGGTGELFFGEGSRLTVL.

This clone was seen once. This sequence joins TRBV24-1 and TRBJ1-1; 11 bases match TRBD1. The CDR3 length is 17 residues. With 3 bases clipped from V and 0 bases from J, the junction kept 5 bases outside the gene matches. Germline-derived CDR1 and CDR2 are KGHDR and SFDVKD. The CDR3 nucleotides read TGTGCCACCAGTGATAAACCGGGACAGGGGGTGAACACTGAAGCTTTCTTT. Its protein is CATSDKPGQGVNTEAFF.

The chain has TRBV9 and TRBJ2-2, with D possibly matching TRBD2 (5 bases). In germline, CDR1 is SGDLS, CDR2 YYNGEE. This CDR3 comprises 16 residues. Deletions cut 0 bases from V and 2 bases from J, with 11 bases between. CDR3 in amino acids: CASSVGLAVNTGELFF. CDR3 bases: TGTGCCAGCAGCGTAGGGCTAGCCGTTAACACCGGGGAGCTGTTTTTT.

This chain links TRBV5-1 with TRBJ1-2; D gene ambiguous. CDR3 length: 14 amino acids. Between the trimmed V and J ends, which lost 1 base and 1 base, there was a span of 8 bases. From germline, CDR1 is SGHRS and CDR2 YFSETQ. CDR3 in amino acids: CASSLFGLNYGYTF. The DNA of the CDR3 is TGCGCCAGCAGCTTGTTCGGACTTAACTATGGCTACACCTTC.

V and J are TRBV29-1 and TRBJ1-3; 8 nucleotides match TRBD1. This CDR3 region has 14 residues. Germline CDR1 and CDR2: SQVTM and ANQGSEA. With 2 bases clipped from V and 4 bases from J, the junction kept 4 bases outside the gene matches. CDR3 sequence: CSVERRQGGNTIYF. The CDR3 region has the DNA TGCAGCGTTGAAAGGCGACAGGGGGGAAACACCATATATTTT.

The chain recombines TRBV19 with TRBJ1-1; D is uncertain. Looked up from germline, CDR1 is LNHDA and CDR2 is SQIVND (reference sequence). The V and J ends lost 0 bases and 11 bases respectively, with 16 bases between them. The CDR3 extends over 14 amino acids. CDR3 nucleotide sequence: TGTGCCAGTAGTATAGATCGGACTGCTGGAGGGGCTTTCTTT. This sequence encodes CASSIDRTAGGAFF.

There are a few counts of this clone. The chain joins TRBV28 to TRBJ1-2; 7 bases align to TRBD1. CDR1 MDHEN and CDR2 SYDVKM come from the germline V gene. The CDR3 spans 14 residues. J gave up 4 bases and V 6 bases, and 8 bases lay outside the gene matches. The CDR3 coding sequence is TGTGCCAGCAGGAATGAGGGGGCCGGCTATGGCTACACCTTC. Its protein product is CASRNEGAGYGYTF.

CDR3 sequence: CASRGRGNTEAFF. CDR3 bases: TGTGCCAGCAGAGGACGGGGGAACACTGAAGCTTTCTTT. The rearrangement uses TRBV6-5 and TRBJ1-1; D not resolved. Germline-derived CDR1 and CDR2 are MNHEY and SVGAGI. Trimming stripped 6 bases from V and 1 base from J, with 9 bases between. The CDR3 loop spans 13 amino acids.

This clone has ten or more counts. A read error may produce the germline difference seen at one junction end. The V and J genes are TRBV11-3 and TRBJ2-4, with D possibly matching TRBD2 (6 bases). Germline V CDR1 and CDR2: SGHNT, YENEEA. This CDR3 is built from 11 residues. CDR3 DNA sequence: TGTGCCAGCAGCTCAGCAGGACTAAAGAACTTC. Translation gives CASSSAGLKNF.

The chain joins TRBV7-8 to TRBJ2-1, with 11 positions matching TRBD2. Germline V gives CDR1 SGHVS, CDR2 FQNEAQ. Trimming took 0 bases from V and 7 from J; bases not matched to a gene: 5. This CDR3 has 16 residues. As DNA, the CDR3 is TGTGCCAGCAGCTTAGCTGTTTGGACTAGCGGGAATGAGCAGTTCTTC. Translation gives CASSLAVWTSGNEQFF.

The chain joins TRBV25-1 to TRBJ1-2; TRBD1 is a possible D gene (5 bases). V was cut by 2 bases and J by 4 bases, with 14 bases left in between. This CDR3 spans 15 amino acids. The germline gives CDR1 MGHDK, CDR2 SYGVNS. CDR3 sequence (DNA): TGTGCCAGCAGTGAAAGTTCAGGGCTTCTCTATGGCTACACCTTC. This encodes CASSESSGLLYGYTF.

This chain's CDR3 is CASSLTGVSADTQYF. As DNA, the CDR3 is TGTGCCAGCAGCTTGACAGGGGTAAGCGCAGATACGCAGTATTTT. J is TRBJ2-3 and V is TRBV5-6; 7 nucleotides align to TRBD1. The V segment lost 1 base and the J segment 4 bases; nucleotides outside the gene matches: 6. CDR3 length equals 15 residues. Germline CDR1 reads SGHDT; CDR2 reads YYEEEE.

As for this clone: Other DNA sequences in this sample translate to the same CDR3. The CDR3 sequence: CAWSVGGYGYTF. The CDR3 region has the DNA TGTGCCTGGAGTGTAGGAGGGTATGGCTACACCTTC. The chain couples TRBV30 to TRBJ1-2; D is ambiguous. The CDR3 is 12 amino acids. The V end was cut by 0 bases, the J end by 5 bases, with 7 bases between. Looked up from germline, CDR1 is GTSNPN and CDR2 is SVGIG (reference sequence).

The chain has TRBV5-8 and TRBJ1-5, with 8 positions matching TRBD1. Germline trimming cut 4 bases from V and 5 bases from J; bases unmatched to any gene: 8. This CDR3 comprises 15 residues. Per germline, CDR1 SGHTS and CDR2 YDEGEE. In DNA, the CDR3 is TGTGCCAGCAGCGCGATTCAGGGGGCCTATCAGCCCCAGCATTTT. Encoded protein: CASSAIQGAYQPQHF.

The V and J genes are TRBV3-1 (or the pseudogene TRBV3-2) and TRBJ1-2; D is undetermined. V shed 1 base and J shed 8 bases, with 11 bases lying between them. CDR1 and CDR2 (germline): LGHDT, YNNKEL (reference sequence). This CDR3 spans 13 amino acids. CDR3 sequence (DNA): TGTGCCAGCAGCCAAGGAACATCTTGGGGCTACACCTTC. This gives the protein CASSQGTSWGYTF.

The rearrangement links TRBV18 to TRBJ1-2; 9 bases are a match to TRBD1. J gave up 1 base and V 8 bases, and 17 bases lay outside the gene matches. The length of the CDR3 is 18 residues. CDR1 and CDR2 from the germline V gene are KGHSH and LQKENI. In nucleotides, the CDR3 is TGTGCCAGCAGTCTGTTACCGGGACAGGGCCACAATAACTATGGCTACACCTTC. Protein sequence: CASSLLPGQGHNNYGYTF. The variable domain in full, completed from reference TRBV18 and TRBJ1-2, reads NAGVMQNPRHLVRRRGQEARLRCSPMKGHSHVYWYRQLPEEGLKFMVYLQKENIIDESGMPKERFSAEFPKEGPSILRIQQVVRGDSAAYFCASSLLPGQGHNNYGYTFGSGTRLTVV.

The chain is built from TRBV2 and TRBJ1-5, with 8 bases matching TRBD1. Per the germline V gene, CDR1 is SNHLY and CDR2 is FYNNEI. This CDR3 has 12 amino acids. After removal of 7 bases from V and 6 bases from J, the junction contained 2 bases not matched to a gene. CDR3: CASTGGGQPQHF. In nucleotides, the CDR3 is TGTGCCAGCACAGGGGGCGGTCAGCCCCAGCATTTT.

This chain joins TRBV19 and TRBJ2-7, with D possibly TRBD1 on 5 matching bases. The V gene's germline CDR1 is LNHDA and CDR2 SQIVND (reference sequence). The CDR3 consists of 13 residues. Between the trimmed V and J ends, which lost 1 base and 3 bases, there was a span of 7 bases. The CDR3: CASSIGQYYEQYF. The CDR3 bases are TGTGCCAGTAGTATAGGACAGTACTACGAGCAGTACTTC.

For this clone: At one end the junction does not follow the germline gene, possibly because of a read error. The chain uses TRBV7-9 and TRBJ2-7; 9 bases are shared with TRBD1. CDR3 length equals 12 residues. The germline V gene has CDR1 SEHNR and CDR2 FQNEAQ (reference sequence). The CDR3 DNA reads as TGTGCCAGCAGCTCTGAAACAGGGGGCAGAGACTTC. The encoded protein is CASSSETGGRDF.

The rearrangement uses TRBV27 and TRBJ2-3, with a possible D match to TRBD2 (5 bases). This CDR3 contains 14 residues. With 2 bases removed from V and 2 bases from J, the gap between germline ends came to 8 bases. Germline V gene lookup returns CDR1 MNHEY and CDR2 SMNVEV (reference sequence). CDR3 sequence (DNA): TGTGCCAGCAGTTTAGAGCGGAACACAGATACGCAGTATTTT. Protein: CASSLERNTDTQYF.

The chain employs TRBV28 and TRBJ1-2; 9 bases align to TRBD1. The trim removed 1 base at V and 11 bases at J, leaving 11 bases unmatched. The germline V gene has CDR1 MDHEN and CDR2 SYDVKM. The CDR3 sequence is 15 residues long. The CDR3 DNA sequence: TGTGCCAGCAGTTTATATACCGGGACAGGGTCCCGTTACACCTTC. Protein: CASSLYTGTGSRYTF.

The V call is TRBV5-1, the J call TRBJ2-7, with 11 bases lining up with TRBD2. The CDR3 sequence is 16 residues long. Germline V lookup: CDR1 SGHRS, CDR2 YFSETQ. V shed 0 bases and J 1 base; nucleotides not matched to a gene: 3. The CDR3 DNA sequence: TGCGCCAGCAGCTTGGGAGGGACTAGCGGTTCCTACGAGCAGTACTTC. This translates into CASSLGGTSGSYEQYF.

This clone was counted a single time. This sequence joins TRBV6-5 and TRBJ1-5; 9 bases align to TRBD1. The CDR3 contains 15 residues. Germline values: CDR1 MNHEY, CDR2 SVGAGI. The V gene end was trimmed by 6 bases and the J gene end by 7 bases; junction bases not matched to a gene: 10. CDR3 residues: CASSLSGQGRQPQHF. The CDR3 DNA sequence: TGTGCCAGCAGCTTATCGGGACAGGGAAGACAGCCCCAGCATTTT.

The chain has TRBV5-1 and TRBJ2-1, with 9 bases lining up with TRBD2. This CDR3 spans 14 amino acids. CDR1 and CDR2 from the germline V gene are SGHRS and YFSETQ. The V segment lost 4 bases and the J segment 6 bases; nucleotides outside the gene matches: 5. CDR3 region: CASSPQTSGNEQFF. DNA for the CDR3: TGCGCCAGCAGCCCCCAGACTAGCGGCAATGAGCAGTTCTTC.

The chain combines TRBV9 with TRBJ2-1, with TRBD2 matching over 10 bases. CDR1 and CDR2 from the germline V gene are SGDLS and YYNGEE. After removal of 0 bases from V and 8 bases from J, the junction contained 2 bases not matched to a gene. The CDR3 sequence is 14 residues long. The CDR3 loop is CASSVASGSYEQFF. CDR3 in DNA: TGTGCCAGCAGCGTAGCTAGCGGGAGCTATGAGCAGTTCTTC.